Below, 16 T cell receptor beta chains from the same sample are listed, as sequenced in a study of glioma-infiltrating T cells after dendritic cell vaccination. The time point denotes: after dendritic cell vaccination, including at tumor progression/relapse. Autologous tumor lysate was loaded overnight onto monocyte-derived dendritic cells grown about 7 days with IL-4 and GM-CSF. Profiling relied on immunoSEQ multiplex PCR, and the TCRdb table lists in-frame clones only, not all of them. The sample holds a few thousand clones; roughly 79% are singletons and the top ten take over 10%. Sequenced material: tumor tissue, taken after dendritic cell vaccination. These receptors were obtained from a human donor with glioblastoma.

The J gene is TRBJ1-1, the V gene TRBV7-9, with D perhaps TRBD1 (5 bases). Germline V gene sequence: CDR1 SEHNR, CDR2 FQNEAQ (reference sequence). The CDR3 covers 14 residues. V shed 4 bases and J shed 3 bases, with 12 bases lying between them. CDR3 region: CASSSPLGDTEAFF. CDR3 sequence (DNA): TGTGCCAGCAGCTCCCCTTTAGGGGACACTGAAGCTTTCTTT.

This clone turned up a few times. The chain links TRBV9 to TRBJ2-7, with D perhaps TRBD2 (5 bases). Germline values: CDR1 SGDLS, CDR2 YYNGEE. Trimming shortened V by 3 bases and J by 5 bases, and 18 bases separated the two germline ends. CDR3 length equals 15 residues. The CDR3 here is CASSDGAGLVDEQYF. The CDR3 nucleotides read TGTGCCAGCAGCGATGGTGCGGGTCTTGTCGACGAGCAGTACTTC.

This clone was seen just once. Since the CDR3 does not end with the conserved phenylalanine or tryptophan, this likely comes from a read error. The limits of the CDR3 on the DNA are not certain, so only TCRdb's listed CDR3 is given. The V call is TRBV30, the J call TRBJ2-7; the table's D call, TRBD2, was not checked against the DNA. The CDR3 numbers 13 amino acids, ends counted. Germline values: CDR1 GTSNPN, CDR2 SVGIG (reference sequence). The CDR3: CAWSPGLAGDHRL.

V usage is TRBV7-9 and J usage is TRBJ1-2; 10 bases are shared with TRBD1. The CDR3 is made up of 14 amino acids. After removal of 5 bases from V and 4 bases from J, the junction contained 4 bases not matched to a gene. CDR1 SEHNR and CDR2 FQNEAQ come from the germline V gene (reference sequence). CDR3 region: CASSRDRGGYGYTF. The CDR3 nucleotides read TGTGCCAGCAGCCGGGACAGGGGAGGCTATGGCTACACCTTC.

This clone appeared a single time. The CDR3 spells CASSLARIPGQGTDTQYF. Here the CDR3 DNA reads TGCGCCAGCAGCTTGGCCCGGATCCCGGGACAGGGCACAGATACGCAGTATTTT. The chain carries TRBV5-1 and TRBJ2-3, with TRBD1 identical over 8 bases. Unmatched junction bases numbered 10, after V lost 0 bases and J lost 1 base. Germline V CDR1 and CDR2: SGHRS, YFSETQ. CDR3 length equals 18 residues. The full variable domain, in which reference TRBV5-1 and TRBJ2-3 provide the parts outside the CDR3, is KAGVTQTPRYLIKTRGQQVTLSCSPISGHRSVSWYQQTPGQGLQFLFEYFSETQRNKGNFPGRFSGRQFSNSRSEMNVSTLELGDSALYLCASSLARIPGQGTDTQYFGPGTRLTVL.

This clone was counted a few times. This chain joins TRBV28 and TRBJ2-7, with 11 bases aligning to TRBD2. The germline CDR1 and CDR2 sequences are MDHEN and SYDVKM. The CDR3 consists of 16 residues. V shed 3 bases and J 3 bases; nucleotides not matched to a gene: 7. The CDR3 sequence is CASSLELAGEDYEQYF. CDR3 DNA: TGTGCCAGCAGTTTGGAACTAGCGGGAGAGGACTACGAGCAGTACTTC.

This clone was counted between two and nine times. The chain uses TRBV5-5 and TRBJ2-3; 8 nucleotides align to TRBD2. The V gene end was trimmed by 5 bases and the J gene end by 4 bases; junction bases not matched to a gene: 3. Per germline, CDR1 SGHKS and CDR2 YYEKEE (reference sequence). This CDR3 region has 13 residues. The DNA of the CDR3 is TGTGCCAGCAGACCGGGGGGGTCAGATACGCAGTATTTT. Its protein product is CASRPGGSDTQYF.

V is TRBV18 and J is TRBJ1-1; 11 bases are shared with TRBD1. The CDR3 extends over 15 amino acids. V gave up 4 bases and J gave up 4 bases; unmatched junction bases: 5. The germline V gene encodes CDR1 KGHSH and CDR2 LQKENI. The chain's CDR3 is CASSLPGTGGTEAFF. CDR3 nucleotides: TGTGCCAGCTCACTGCCCGGGACAGGGGGCACTGAAGCTTTCTTT.

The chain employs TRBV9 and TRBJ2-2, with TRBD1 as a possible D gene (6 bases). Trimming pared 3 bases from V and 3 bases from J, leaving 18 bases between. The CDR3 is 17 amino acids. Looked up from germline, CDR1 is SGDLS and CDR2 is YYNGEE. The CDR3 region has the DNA TGTGCCAGCAGCGACCCAACCGGGACATTCCACACCGGGGAGCTGTTTTTT. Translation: CASSDPTGTFHTGELFF.

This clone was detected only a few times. CDR3 protein: CASRRGTGDEKLFF. In nucleotides, the CDR3 is TGCGCCAGCAGACGGGGGACAGGGGATGAAAAACTGTTTTTT. The chain combines TRBV5-1 with TRBJ1-4, with 10 nucleotides matching TRBD1. This CDR3 has 14 amino acids. V trimming: 5 bases; J trimming: 6 bases; junction bases outside the gene matches: 4. Germline-derived CDR1 and CDR2 are SGHRS and YFSETQ.

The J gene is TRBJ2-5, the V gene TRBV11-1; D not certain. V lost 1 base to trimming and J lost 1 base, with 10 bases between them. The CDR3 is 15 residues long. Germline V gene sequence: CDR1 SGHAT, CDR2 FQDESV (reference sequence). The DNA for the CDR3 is TGTGCCAGCAGCTTAGGCCCCAACAGCCAAGAGACCCAGTACTTC. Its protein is CASSLGPNSQETQYF.

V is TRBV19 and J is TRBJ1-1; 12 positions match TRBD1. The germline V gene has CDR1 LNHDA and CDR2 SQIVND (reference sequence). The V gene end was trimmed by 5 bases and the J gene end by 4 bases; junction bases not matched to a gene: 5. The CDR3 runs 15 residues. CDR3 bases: TGTGCCAGTAGTTGGGACAGGGGGCCGGGCACTGAAGCTTTCTTT. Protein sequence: CASSWDRGPGTEAFF.

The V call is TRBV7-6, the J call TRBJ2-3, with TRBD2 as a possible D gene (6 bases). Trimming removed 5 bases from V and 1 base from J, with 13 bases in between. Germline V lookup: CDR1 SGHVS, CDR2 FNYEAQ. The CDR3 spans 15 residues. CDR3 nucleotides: TGTGCCAGCAGCGTTAGCGGAGGGGGCACAGATACGCAGTATTTT. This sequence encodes CASSVSGGGTDTQYF. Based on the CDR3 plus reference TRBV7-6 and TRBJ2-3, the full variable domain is GAGVSQSPRYKVTKRGQDVALRCDPISGHVSLYWYRQALGQGPEFLTYFNYEAQQDKSGLPNDRFSAERPEGSISTLTIQRTEQRDSAMYRCASSVSGGGTDTQYFGPGTRLTVL.

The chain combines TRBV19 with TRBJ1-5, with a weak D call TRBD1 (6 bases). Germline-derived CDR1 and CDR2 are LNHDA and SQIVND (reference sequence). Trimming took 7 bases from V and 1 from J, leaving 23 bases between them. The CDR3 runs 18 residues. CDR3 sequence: CASTVQGPLVMSNQPQHF. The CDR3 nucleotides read TGTGCCAGTACCGTACAGGGCCCATTAGTTATGAGCAATCAGCCCCAGCATTTT.

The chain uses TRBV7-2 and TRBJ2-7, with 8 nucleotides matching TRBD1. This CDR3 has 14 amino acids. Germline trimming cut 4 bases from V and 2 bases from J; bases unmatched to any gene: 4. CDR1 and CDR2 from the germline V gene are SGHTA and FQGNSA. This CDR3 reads CASSSQGATYEQYF. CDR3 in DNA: TGTGCCAGCAGCTCCCAGGGGGCCACCTACGAGCAGTACTTC. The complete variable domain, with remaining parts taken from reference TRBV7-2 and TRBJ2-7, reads GAGVSQSPSNKVTEKGKDVELRCDPISGHTALYWYRQSLGQGLEFLIYFQGNSAPDKSGLPSDRFSAERTGGSVSTLTIQRTQQEDSAVYLCASSSQGATYEQYFGPGTRLTVT.

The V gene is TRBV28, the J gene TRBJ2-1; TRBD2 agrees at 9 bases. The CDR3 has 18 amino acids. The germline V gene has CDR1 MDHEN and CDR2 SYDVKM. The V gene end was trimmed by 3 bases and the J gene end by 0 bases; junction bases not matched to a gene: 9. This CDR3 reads CASSFLPLSGSSYNEQFF. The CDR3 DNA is TGTGCCAGCAGTTTTCTTCCCCTTAGCGGGAGCTCCTACAATGAGCAGTTCTTC.